This passage covers 26 T cell receptor beta chains from one sample sequenced in a study of response to subunit inactivated influenza vaccine. TCRdb processed the RT-PCR reads anew with MiXCR; each CDR3 protein has one entry. The data contain 200,000 to 300,000 distinct CDR3 sequences, 9% to 15% of them seen just once; the ten biggest clones take up 7.8%. The source was non-naive T cells sorted from PBMCs, collected 14 days before vaccination. The receptors stem from a man in his fifties or sixties who received an inactivated influenza vaccine.

This clonotype was seen a handful of times. In nucleotides, the CDR3 is TGTGCCAGCAGCTTGAACAGGGGACGGGAGACCCAGTACTTC. Translation: CASSLNRGRETQYF. V gene TRBV5-5 combines with J gene TRBJ2-5; 7 nucleotides agree with TRBD1. The CDR3 is 14 amino acids. CDR1 and CDR2 (germline): SGHKS, YYEKEE (reference sequence). V was clipped by 1 base and J by 5 bases; unmatched bases: 5.

This clonotype was seen many times. The CDR3 here is CASSPNLPGNTIYF. The CDR3 DNA is TGTGCCAGCAGCCCAAATCTACCTGGAAACACCATATATTTT. The V gene is TRBV7-2, the J gene TRBJ1-3; D gene ambiguous. The CDR3 extends over 14 amino acids. Trimming pared 5 bases from V and 2 bases from J, leaving 10 bases between. Germline V gives CDR1 SGHTA, CDR2 FQGNSA. Filled out from reference TRBV7-2 and TRBJ1-3, the complete variable domain reads GAGVSQSPSNKVTEKGKDVELRCDPISGHTALYWYRQSLGQGLEFLIYFQGNSAPDKSGLPSDRFSAERTGGSVSTLTIQRTQQEDSAVYLCASSPNLPGNTIYFGEGSWLTVV.

The sample holds a few counts of this clonotype. The chain has TRBV14 and TRBJ2-5; 7 positions agree with TRBD1. This CDR3 has 17 amino acids. J gave up 5 bases and V 3 bases, and 15 bases lay outside the gene matches. Germline V gene lookup returns CDR1 SGHDN and CDR2 FVKESK. The CDR3 sequence is CASSHLRGPHQAETQYF. The CDR3 DNA sequence: TGTGCCAGCAGCCATCTTAGGGGGCCCCACCAAGCGGAGACCCAGTACTTC.

The chain combines TRBV5-1 with TRBJ2-7; no reliable D call. V lost 4 bases and J lost 2, with 10 bases in between. Per germline, CDR1 SGHRS and CDR2 YFSETQ. The CDR3 is made up of 13 amino acids. The CDR3 loop reads CASSPLGTYEQYF. CDR3 DNA: TGCGCCAGCAGCCCCCTAGGAACCTACGAGCAGTACTTC.

In its sample, this clonotype was seen a few times. The chain is built from TRBV2 and TRBJ2-1; possibly TRBD1 for D (6 bases). The CDR3 covers 13 residues. CDR1 SNHLY and CDR2 FYNNEI come from the germline V gene. Trimming cost V 3 bases and J 6 bases, with 9 bases left between them. CDR3 sequence: CASSEDRPNEQFF. The CDR3 region has the DNA TGTGCCAGCAGTGAGGACAGACCCAATGAGCAGTTCTTC. Full variable domain (remainder filled in from reference TRBV2 and TRBJ2-1): EPEVTQTPSHQVTQMGQEVILRCVPISNHLYFYWYRQILGQKVEFLVSFYNNEISEKSEIFDDQFSVERPDGSNFTLKIRSTKLEDSAMYFCASSEDRPNEQFFGPGTRLTVL.

This chain links TRBV5-8 with TRBJ2-1, with 8 bases fitting TRBD2. There are 16 residues in the CDR3. The V gene's germline CDR1 is SGHTS and CDR2 YDEGEE. With 4 bases clipped from V and 3 bases from J, the junction kept 9 bases outside the gene matches. CDR3 bases: TGTGCCAGCAGCCTCGGGTTAACTAGCGGCTACAATGAGCAGTTCTTC. The encoded protein is CASSLGLTSGYNEQFF. The full variable domain, completed using reference TRBV5-8 and TRBJ2-1, is EAGVTQSPTHLIKTRGQQATLRCSPISGHTSVYWYQQALGLGLQFLLWYDEGEERNRGNFPPRFSGRQFPNYSSELNVNALELEDSALYLCASSLGLTSGYNEQFFGPGTRLTVL.

In its sample, this clonotype was seen many times. This chain uses TRBV20-1 with TRBJ1-2; D perhaps matches TRBD1 (5 bases). The V end was cut by 7 bases, the J end by 6 bases, with 12 bases between. From germline, CDR1 is DFQATT and CDR2 SNEGSKA (reference sequence). The CDR3 has 11 amino acids. The CDR3 DNA reads as TGCAGTGGGAGGGGACCGAATGGCTACACCTTC. Translation: CSGRGPNGYTF.

The chain couples TRBV20-1 to TRBJ2-3; D not certain. This CDR3 is built from 14 residues. Germline CDR1 and CDR2: DFQATT and SNEGSKA (reference sequence). Trimming cost V 0 bases and J 3 bases, with 10 bases left between them. Here the CDR3 DNA reads TGCAGTGCTAGAGATCTAATCAGGACAGATACGCAGTATTTT. Translated: CSARDLIRTDTQYF.

Only a few counts were recorded for this clonotype. The chain links TRBV7-2 to TRBJ2-5, with a possible D match to TRBD2 (7 bases). Trimming left V 5 bases short and J 5 bases short, with 15 bases between. The germline CDR1 and CDR2 sequences are SGHTA and FQGNSA. The CDR3 is 14 amino acids. This chain's CDR3 is CASSPSAGAETQYF. DNA for the CDR3: TGTGCCAGCAGCCCTAGTGCGGGGGCGGAGACCCAGTACTTC. The variable domain in full, completed from reference TRBV7-2 and TRBJ2-5, reads GAGVSQSPSNKVTEKGKDVELRCDPISGHTALYWYRQSLGQGLEFLIYFQGNSAPDKSGLPSDRFSAERTGGSVSTLTIQRTQQEDSAVYLCASSPSAGAETQYFGPGTRLLVL.

This clonotype was seen many times. V usage is TRBV29-1 and J usage is TRBJ1-1, with D possibly being TRBD1 (5 bases). Per germline, CDR1 SQVTM and CDR2 ANQGSEA. The CDR3 runs to 11 residues. V was shortened by 4 bases and J by 8 bases, with 11 bases between the two germline ends. This chain's CDR3 is CSVGGTLEAFF. The DNA of the CDR3 is TGCAGCGTTGGGGGGACCCTCGAAGCTTTCTTT.

This clonotype was seen repeatedly, ten times or more. The V gene is TRBV7-9, the J gene TRBJ2-1; D unclear. Germline CDR1 reads SEHNR; CDR2 reads FQNEAQ (reference sequence). This CDR3 has 14 amino acids. The V end lost 5 bases, the J end lost 2 bases, and 10 bases lay between the germline ends. This CDR3 reads CASSPGVTYNEQFF. CDR3 coding DNA: TGTGCCAGCAGCCCGGGTGTAACCTACAATGAGCAGTTCTTC.

This clonotype was recorded many times. The J gene is TRBJ2-7, the V gene TRBV6-2 or TRBV6-3; 7 positions agree with TRBD2. V lost 6 bases to trimming and J lost 7 bases; unmatched junction nucleotides: 15. CDR3 length: 15 residues. CDR1 is MNHEY and CDR2 is SVGEGT in the germline V gene. CDR3 residues: CASSRSGESTVEQYF. The CDR3 DNA sequence: TGTGCCAGCAGCCGGAGCGGGGAGAGTACGGTGGAGCAGTACTTC.

This clonotype was detected only a few times. The chain couples TRBV6-4 to TRBJ2-1, with D possibly being TRBD2 (6 bases). The germline V gene encodes CDR1 MRHNA and CDR2 SNTAGT. The V end lost 8 bases, the J end lost 6 bases, and 14 bases lay between the germline ends. CDR3 size: 13 residues. CDR3 sequence (DNA): TGTGCCAGCGGCGGGACCCCCTCCAATGAGCAGTTCTTC. It specifies CASGGTPSNEQFF.

This clonotype showed up just a few times. J is TRBJ2-7 and V is TRBV15; the D is unclear. Trimming left V 0 bases short and J 7 bases short, with 7 bases between. CDR1 LNHNV and CDR2 YYDKDF come from the germline V gene (reference sequence). This CDR3 comprises 12 residues. This CDR3 reads CATSRDFGEQYF. In DNA, the CDR3 is TGTGCCACCAGCAGAGATTTTGGTGAGCAGTACTTC.

This clonotype has just a few counts. The chain joins TRBV4-2 to TRBJ2-1; the D gene is possibly TRBD2 (5 bases). CDR3 length: 15 amino acids. Germline V lookup: CDR1 LGHNA, CDR2 YNFKEQ. V was trimmed by 3 bases and J by 2 bases, leaving 11 bases between them. For the CDR3, the DNA is TGTGCCAGCAGCCACCGAGGGCCCCCCTACAATGAGCAGTTCTTC. Protein product: CASSHRGPPYNEQFF.

This clonotype occurred a few times. The V gene is TRBV20-1, the J gene TRBJ2-3; 7 bases fit TRBD2. The CDR3 length is 13 residues. V was pared by 7 bases and J by 1 base, with 5 bases of the junction left unmatched. CDR1 is DFQATT and CDR2 is SNEGSKA in the germline V gene (reference sequence). CDR3 amino acids: CSEGGAGTDTQYF. DNA of the CDR3: TGCAGTGAGGGAGGGGCAGGCACAGATACGCAGTATTTT.

The CDR3 loop reads CSVRSGTSYTDTQYF. The CDR3 nucleotides are TGCAGTGTTCGGAGTGGGACTAGCTACACAGATACGCAGTATTTT. The chain links TRBV20-1 to TRBJ2-3, with 9 bases fitting TRBD2. Germline V lookup: CDR1 DFQATT, CDR2 SNEGSKA (reference sequence). J lost 2 bases, V lost 7 bases, and 10 bases had no gene match. The CDR3 length is 15 residues.

The chain is built from TRBV7-2 and TRBJ1-2, with 7 bases aligning to TRBD1. V lost 5 bases to trimming and J lost 3 bases; unmatched junction nucleotides: 6. Germline CDR1 SGHTA, CDR2 FQGNSA. The CDR3 loop spans 14 amino acids. The CDR3 sequence: CASSPGGRDYGYTF. The CDR3 DNA reads as TGTGCCAGCAGCCCAGGGGGAAGGGACTATGGCTACACCTTC.

This clonotype was seen a handful of times. The chain combines TRBV7-3 with TRBJ2-6; tentative D call: TRBD1 (6 bases). Trimming stripped 5 bases from V and 1 base from J, with 18 bases between. CDR1 is SGHTA and CDR2 is FQGTGA in the germline V gene. This CDR3 region has 18 residues. CDR3 nucleotide sequence: TGTGCCAGCAGCCCCTCCTCCGGACAGTTATCTGGGGCCAACGTCCTGACTTTC. It specifies CASSPSSGQLSGANVLTF.

This CDR3 is CSAPGRDRVDEQYF. In DNA form, the CDR3 reads TGCAGTGCCCCGGGTCGGGACAGGGTCGACGAGCAGTACTTC. The V and J genes are TRBV20-1 and TRBJ2-7; 9 bases line up with TRBD1. The CDR3 length is 14 residues. Trimming at V came to 6 bases and at J to 5 bases, leaving 11 bases not matched to a gene. Germline V lookup: CDR1 DFQATT, CDR2 SNEGSKA (reference sequence).

This clonotype appeared a few times. The chain couples TRBV4-1 to TRBJ2-7; D gene uncertain. V was cut by 4 bases and J by 0 bases, with 13 bases left in between. CDR1 MGHRA and CDR2 YSYEKL come from the germline V gene. This CDR3 region has 15 residues. CDR3 residues: CASSRGRISSYEQYF. The CDR3 coding sequence is TGCGCCAGCAGCCGTGGGCGCATAAGCTCCTACGAGCAGTACTTC.

The chain recombines TRBV6-1 with TRBJ2-1; D not certain. Germline V gene lookup returns CDR1 MNHNS and CDR2 SASEGT. This CDR3 spans 15 amino acids. Trimming cost V 4 bases and J 7 bases, with 17 bases left between them. CDR3 protein: CASSGGFLSGNEQFF. Here the CDR3 DNA reads TGTGCCAGCAGTGGGGGATTTCTATCCGGGAATGAGCAGTTCTTC.

As DNA, the CDR3 is TGCAGCGTTCTGAGGGCTGGGGCCAACGTCCTGACTTTC. This gives the protein CSVLRAGANVLTF. This chain uses TRBV29-1 with TRBJ2-6; D might be TRBD2 (5 bases). Trimming pared 5 bases from V and 2 bases from J, leaving 7 bases between. Per germline, CDR1 SQVTM and CDR2 ANQGSEA. This CDR3 has 13 residues.

This clonotype was seen at least ten times. This chain uses TRBV7-8 with TRBJ2-3, with 10 bases lining up with TRBD2. V lost 5 bases and J lost 2; bases outside the gene matches: 10. In germline, CDR1 is SGHVS, CDR2 FQNEAQ. The CDR3 sequence is 17 residues long. In DNA, the CDR3 is TGTGCCAGCAGCCCCGCCCTAGCGGGGGACCCCACAGATACGCAGTATTTT. This gives the protein CASSPALAGDPTDTQYF.

This clonotype was seen at least ten times. The chain couples TRBV11-2 to TRBJ2-7; 7 nucleotides align to TRBD1. Germline V lookup: CDR1 SGHAT, CDR2 FQNNGV. The J segment lost 6 bases and the V segment lost 4 bases, leaving 12 bases of the junction unmatched. The CDR3 consists of 15 residues. The CDR3 bases are TGTGCCAGCAGCTCGGTCGGGACAGCCAGCCGCGAGCAGTACTTC. Its protein product is CASSSVGTASREQYF.

This clonotype has more than one count but fewer than ten. J is TRBJ2-5 and V is TRBV5-1, with D perhaps assigned TRBD1 or TRBD2 (6 bases each). Germline V gives CDR1 SGHRS, CDR2 YFSETQ. This CDR3 is built from 13 residues. V was shortened by 10 bases and J by 5 bases, with 18 bases between the two germline ends. CDR3 sequence reads: CAGSSGAGETQYF. As DNA, the CDR3 is TGCGCCGGCTCTTCGGGGGCTGGGGAGACCCAGTACTTC. Full variable domain (missing parts from reference TRBV5-1 and TRBJ2-5): KAGVTQTPRYLIKTRGQQVTLSCSPISGHRSVSWYQQTPGQGLQFLFEYFSETQRNKGNFPGRFSGRQFSNSRSEMNVSTLELGDSALYLCAGSSGAGETQYFGPGTRLLVL.